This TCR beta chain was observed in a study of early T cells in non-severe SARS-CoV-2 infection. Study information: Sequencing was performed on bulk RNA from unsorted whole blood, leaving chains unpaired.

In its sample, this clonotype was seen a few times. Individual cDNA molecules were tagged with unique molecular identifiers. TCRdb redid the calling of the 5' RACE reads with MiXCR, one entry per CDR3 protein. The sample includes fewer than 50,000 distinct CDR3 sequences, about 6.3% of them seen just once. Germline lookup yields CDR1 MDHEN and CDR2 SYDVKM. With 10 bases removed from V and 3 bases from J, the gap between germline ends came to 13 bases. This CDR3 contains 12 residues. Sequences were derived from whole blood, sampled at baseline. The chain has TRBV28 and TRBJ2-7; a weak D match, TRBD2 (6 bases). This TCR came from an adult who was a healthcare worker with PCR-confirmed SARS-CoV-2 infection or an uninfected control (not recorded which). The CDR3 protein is CATKPGVYEQYF. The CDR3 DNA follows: TGTGCCACGAAACCGGGGGTCTACGAGCAGTACTTC. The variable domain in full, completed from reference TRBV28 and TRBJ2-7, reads DVKVTQSSRYLVKRTGEKVFLECVQDMDHENMFWYRQDPGLGLRLIYFSYDVKMKEKGDIPEGYSVSREKKERFSLILESASTNQTSMYLCATKPGVYEQYFGPGTRLTVT.